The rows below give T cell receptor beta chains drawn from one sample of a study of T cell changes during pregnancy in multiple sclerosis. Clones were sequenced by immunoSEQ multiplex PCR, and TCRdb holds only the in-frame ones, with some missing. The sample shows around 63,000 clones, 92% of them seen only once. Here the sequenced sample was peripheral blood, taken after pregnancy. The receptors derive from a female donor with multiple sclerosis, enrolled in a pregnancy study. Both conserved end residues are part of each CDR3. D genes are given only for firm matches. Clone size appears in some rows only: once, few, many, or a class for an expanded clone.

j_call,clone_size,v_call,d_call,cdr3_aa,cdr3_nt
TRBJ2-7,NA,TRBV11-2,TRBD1,CASSLGTGPYEQYF,TGTGCCAGCAGCTTAGGGACAGGGCCTTACGAGCAGTACTTC
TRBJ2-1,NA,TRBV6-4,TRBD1,CASRPGQGFNEQFF,TGTGCCAGCAGACCGGGACAGGGGTTTAATGAGCAGTTCTTC
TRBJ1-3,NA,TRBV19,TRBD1,CASENWMDRGLDTIYF,TGTGCCTCCGAGAACTGGATGGACAGGGGGCTGGACACCATATATTTT
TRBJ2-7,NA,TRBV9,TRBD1,CASSHGDSYEQYF,TGTGCCAGCAGCCATGGGGACAGCTACGAGCAGTACTTC
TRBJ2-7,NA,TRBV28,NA,CASDTGSFGEQYF,TGTGCCAGCGATACAGGATCATTCGGCGAGCAGTACTTC
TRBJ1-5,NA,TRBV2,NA,CASSTDSGNQPQHF,TGTGCCAGCAGTACAGACAGTGGCAATCAGCCCCAGCATTTT
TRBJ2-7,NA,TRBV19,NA,CASPFYGVPYEQYF,TGTGCCAGTCCGTTCTACGGGGTTCCCTACGAGCAGTACTTC
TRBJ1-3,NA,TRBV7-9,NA,CASSLAEGVSGNTIYF,TGTGCCAGCAGCTTAGCGGAAGGGGTTTCTGGAAACACCATATATTTT
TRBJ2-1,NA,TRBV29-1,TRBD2,CSVETSGSYNEQFF,TGCAGCGTGGAAACTAGCGGCTCCTACAATGAGCAGTTCTTC
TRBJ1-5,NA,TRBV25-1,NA,CASSFAGADQPQHF,TGTGCCAGCAGTTTCGCGGGGGCAGATCAGCCCCAGCATTTT
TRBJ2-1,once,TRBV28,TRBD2,CASSFSSGEYNEQFF,TGTGCCAGCAGTTTCTCTAGCGGGGAGTACAATGAGCAGTTCTTC
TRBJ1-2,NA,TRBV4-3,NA,CASSQELQGYGYTF,TGCGCCAGCAGCCAAGAACTACAGGGCTATGGCTACACCTTC
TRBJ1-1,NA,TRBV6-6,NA,CASSYSTRETEAFF,TGTGCCAGCAGTTACTCGACTCGTGAGACTGAAGCTTTCTTT
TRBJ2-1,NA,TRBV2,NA,CASSENPGGDEQFF,TGTGCCAGCAGTGAAAACCCAGGAGGCGATGAGCAGTTCTTC
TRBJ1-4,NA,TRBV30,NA,CAWAEVQANEKLFF,TGTGCCTGGGCCGAAGTGCAGGCTAATGAAAAACTGTTTTTT
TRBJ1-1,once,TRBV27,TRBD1,CASSPNVGTGGPLNTEAFF,TGTGCCAGCAGTCCCAACGTGGGGACAGGGGGCCCCCTGAACACTGAAGCTTTCTTT
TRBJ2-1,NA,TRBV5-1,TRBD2,CASSELAGGLYNEQFF,TGCGCCAGCAGCGAACTAGCGGGAGGACTATACAATGAGCAGTTCTTC
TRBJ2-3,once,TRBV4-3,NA,CASSQDLGSGADTQYF,TGCGCCAGCAGCCAAGATCTGGGGTCAGGGGCAGATACGCAGTATTTT
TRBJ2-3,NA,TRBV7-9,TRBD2,CASSLPGSGVATQYF,TGTGCCAGCAGCCTACCGGGTAGCGGGGTCGCTACGCAGTATTTT
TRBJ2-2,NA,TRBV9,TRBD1,CASSALQGATGELFF,TGTGCCAGCAGCGCGTTACAGGGGGCTACCGGGGAGCTGTTTTTT
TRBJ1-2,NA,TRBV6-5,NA,CASSYSSEGAGGYTF,TGTGCCAGCAGTTACTCTTCAGAGGGCGCGGGGGGCTACACCTTC
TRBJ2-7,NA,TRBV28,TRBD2,CASSLSPSGTYEQYF,TGTGCCAGCAGTTTATCCCCTAGCGGGACCTACGAGCAGTACTTC
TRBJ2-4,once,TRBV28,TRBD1,CASKDRDKNIQYF,TGTGCCAGCAAGGACAGGGATAAAAACATTCAGTACTTC
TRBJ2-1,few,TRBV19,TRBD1,CASSQSRQGWQNEQFF,TGTGCCAGTAGTCAATCCCGACAGGGTTGGCAAAATGAGCAGTTCTTC
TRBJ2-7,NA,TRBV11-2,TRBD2,CASSLVLAGLHTYEQYF,TGTGCCAGCAGCTTAGTACTAGCGGGACTCCATACCTACGAGCAGTACTTC
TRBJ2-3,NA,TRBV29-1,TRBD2,CSVTIAGGSTDTQYF,TGCAGCGTCACAATAGCGGGAGGCAGCACAGATACGCAGTATTTT
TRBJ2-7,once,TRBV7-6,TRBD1,CASSLGMETGSYEQYF,TGTGCCAGCAGCTTAGGTATGGAGACAGGGTCCTACGAGCAGTACTTC
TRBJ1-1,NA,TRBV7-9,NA,CASRHPAGVTEAFF,TGTGCCAGCAGGCATCCGGCGGGGGTCACTGAAGCTTTCTTT
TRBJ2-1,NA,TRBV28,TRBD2,CASRKALAGYNEQFF,TGTGCCAGCAGAAAGGCCCTAGCGGGTTACAATGAGCAGTTCTTC
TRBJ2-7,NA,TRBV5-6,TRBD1,CASSLVQGAQGSYEQYF,TGTGCCAGCAGCTTGGTACAGGGGGCTCAGGGGTCCTACGAGCAGTACTTC
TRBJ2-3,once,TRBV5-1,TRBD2,CASTSSGGRTDTQYF,TGCGCCAGCACCTCAAGCGGCGGGAGGACAGATACGCAGTATTTT
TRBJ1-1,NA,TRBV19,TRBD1,CASSTGVTEAFF,TGTGCCAGTAGCACAGGGGTCACTGAAGCTTTCTTT
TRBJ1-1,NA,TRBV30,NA,CAWDREGTEAFF,TGTGCCTGGGACCGGGAGGGGACAGAAGCTTTCTTT
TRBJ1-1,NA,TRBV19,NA,CASTMAFEAFF,TGTGCCAGTACGATGGCATTTGAAGCTTTCTTT
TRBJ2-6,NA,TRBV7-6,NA,CASSPRAGANVLTF,TGTGCCAGCAGCCCCCGGGCTGGGGCCAACGTCCTGACTTTC
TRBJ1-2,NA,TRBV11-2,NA,CASSLGGRFNYGYTF,TGTGCCAGCAGCTTAGGTGGCAGATTCAACTATGGCTACACCTTC
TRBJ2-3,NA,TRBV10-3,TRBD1,CAISRTGISTDTQYF,TGTGCCATCAGTAGGACAGGGATCAGCACAGATACGCAGTATTTT
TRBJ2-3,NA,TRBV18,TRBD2,CASSPGLAGTDTQYF,TGTGCCAGCTCACCGGGACTAGCGGGCACAGATACGCAGTATTTT
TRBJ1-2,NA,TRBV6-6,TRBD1,CASRTLRDRGKGYTF,TGTGCCAGCAGAACCCTCCGGGACAGGGGTAAAGGCTACACCTTC
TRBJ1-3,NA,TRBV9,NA,CASSVGGTSSGNTIYF,TGTGCCAGCAGCGTAGGCGGCACGAGCTCTGGAAACACCATATATTTT
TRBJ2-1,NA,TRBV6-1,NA,CASSEPGEYNEQFF,TGTGCCAGCAGTGAACCGGGAGAATACAATGAGCAGTTCTTC
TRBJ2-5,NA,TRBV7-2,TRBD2,CASSRNLAGGEETQYF,TGTGCCAGCAGCCGAAATTTAGCGGGAGGTGAAGAGACCCAGTACTTC
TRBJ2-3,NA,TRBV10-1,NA,CASSERGADTQYF,TGCGCCAGCAGTGAGAGGGGCGCAGATACGCAGTATTTT
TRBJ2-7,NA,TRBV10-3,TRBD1,CAISGYRDSGLLGYF,TGTGCCATCAGTGGATACCGGGACAGTGGGTTGTTGGGATACTTC
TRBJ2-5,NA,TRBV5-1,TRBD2,CASSPTGGTLETQYF,TGCGCCAGCAGCCCGACGGGGGGTACACTGGAGACCCAGTACTTC
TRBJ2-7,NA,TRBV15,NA,CATSRDRFREQYF,TGTGCCACCAGCAGAGATCGTTTCCGCGAGCAGTACTTC
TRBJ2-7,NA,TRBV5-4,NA,CASSPSRGQPGEQYF,TGTGCCAGCAGCCCGTCTAGAGGACAGCCTGGGGAGCAGTACTTC
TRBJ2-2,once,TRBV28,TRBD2,CASLDTTSANTGELFF,TGTGCCAGTCTGGACACCACTAGCGCTAACACCGGGGAGCTGTTTTTT
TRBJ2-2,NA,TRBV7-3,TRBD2,CASSPTSGRHHTGELFF,TGTGCCAGCAGCCCGACTAGCGGGAGACACCACACCGGGGAGCTGTTTTTT
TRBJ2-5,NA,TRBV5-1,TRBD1,CASSFQGAQETQYF,TGCGCCAGCAGCTTCCAGGGGGCCCAAGAGACCCAGTACTTC
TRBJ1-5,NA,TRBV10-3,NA,CAISRQINQPQHF,TGTGCCATAAGTCGACAGATCAATCAGCCCCAGCATTTT